Described below is a single TCR beta chain sequence and its context. Sequencing was performed with immunoSEQ multiplex PCR; in TCRdb, only in-frame clones are kept and a portion is missing. This table holds 600,000 or so clones, more than 75% found once. These data belong to a study of shared T cell receptors in the human thymus. V dropped 0 bases and J dropped 10; count of bases not matched to a gene: 10. The CDR3 is 17 residues long. CDR1 and CDR2 (germline): LNHNV, YYDKDF (reference sequence). The same data also went into a second study, on human thymus T cells. That work states: Having surgery to correct congenital heart defects, healthy Finnish infants acted as the donors. Thymic material originated from resections removed in the course of corrective heart surgery. Repertoires sampled from thymus and blood appeared biased in V and J gene usage. Related research described strongly overlapping thymic repertoires in unrelated people.

The sequence was obtained from a boy younger than two with a congenital heart defect. Sequenced material: thymocytes. The chain joins TRBV15 to TRBJ1-6; TRBD1 agrees at 9 bases. The CDR3 coding sequence is TGTGCCACCAGCAGAGAGCCTGGGACAGGGTTTGGGTCACCCCTCCACTTT. Translation gives CATSREPGTGFGSPLHF.